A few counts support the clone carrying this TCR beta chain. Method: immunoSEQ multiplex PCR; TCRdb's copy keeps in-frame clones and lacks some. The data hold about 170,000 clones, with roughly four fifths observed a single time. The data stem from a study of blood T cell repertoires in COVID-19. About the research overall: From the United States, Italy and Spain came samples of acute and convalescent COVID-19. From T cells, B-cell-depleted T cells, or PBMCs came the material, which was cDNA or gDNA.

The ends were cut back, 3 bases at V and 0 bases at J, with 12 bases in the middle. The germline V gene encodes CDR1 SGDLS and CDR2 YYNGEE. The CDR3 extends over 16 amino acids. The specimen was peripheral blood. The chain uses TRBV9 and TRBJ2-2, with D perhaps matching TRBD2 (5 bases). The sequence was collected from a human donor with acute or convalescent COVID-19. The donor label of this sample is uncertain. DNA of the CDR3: TGTGCCAGCAGCGGTGGACTCTCCGCGAACACCGGGGAGCTGTTTTTT. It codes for CASSGGLSANTGELFF.